The rows below give T cell receptor beta chains drawn from one sample of a study of shared clonotypes between healthy human individuals. TCRdb's copy holds only in-frame clones and misses some; the assay was immunoSEQ multiplex PCR. The sample contains some 2,500,000 clones, 90% to 95% of which appear only once. Input material: naive CD4+ T cells from PBMCs. The receptors shown here come from a young man in good health. Some clones in this sample may be carry-over from other donors' samples. Each CDR3 is given with its conserved first and last residue. Fields, in order: CDR3 DNA, CDR3 protein, D gene, clone size, J gene, V gene. A D gene is named only where the DNA matches it firmly. Clone size is shown for a subset of rows, as once, few, many or a class of expanded clone.

TGCAGCGTAGGGGACAGGAGGAACACTGAAGCTTTCTTT,CSVGDRRNTEAFF,TRBD1,.,TRBJ1-1,TRBV29-1
TGTGCCAGCAGCTCCCCATTGGGGGTCGGGACTGAAGCTTTCTTT,CASSSPLGVGTEAFF,.,.,TRBJ1-1,TRBV9
TGTGCCAGCAGTTCCTACAACACCGGGGAGCTGTTTTTT,CASSSYNTGELFF,.,few,TRBJ2-2,TRBV28
TGTGCCAGCAGTGAACAGGGGGCAGGAGAGCAGTACTTC,CASSEQGAGEQYF,TRBD1,.,TRBJ2-7,TRBV6-1
TGTGCCAGCAGTCCCGGGGGCGGGAGAGTGGATACGCAGTATTTT,CASSPGGGRVDTQYF,.,.,TRBJ2-3,TRBV11-3
TGTGCCAGCAGTTTATTATGGACAGGGTTCACAGATACGCAGTATTTT,CASSLLWTGFTDTQYF,TRBD1,.,TRBJ2-3,TRBV27
TGCGCCAGTGCTACTAGCGTGAACCATGGTCCCTCCCAAGAGACCCAGTACTTC,CASATSVNHGPSQETQYF,TRBD2,.,TRBJ2-5,TRBV5-1
TGTGCCATCCCAGCCCCGCGGGAGCGCACCGGGGAGCTGTTTTTT,CAIPAPRERTGELFF,TRBD2,.,TRBJ2-2,TRBV10-3
TGTGCCAGCAGGCCGACTGACATTAGCTTCTACACCTTC,CASRPTDISFYTF,.,few,TRBJ1-2,TRBV28
TGTGCCAGCTATATCAGGGGTTTTCGGGGACCCCAGCATTTT,CASYIRGFRGPQHF,.,few,TRBJ1-5,TRBV28
TGTGCCCTTACGGGGTTCGGGACTAGCGGGACCCAGACCCAGTACTTC,CALTGFGTSGTQTQYF,TRBD2,once,TRBJ2-5,TRBV30
TGTGCCAGCAGCACGAACAGGGCGCAGAGCACAGATACGCAGTATTTT,CASSTNRAQSTDTQYF,.,once,TRBJ2-3,TRBV7-2
TGTGCCAGCATAACCAATTCCTACGAGCAGTACTTC,CASITNSYEQYF,.,.,TRBJ2-7,TRBV28
TGTGCCAGCAGGCTGGGGAGCGGGAGGGCGGGGACCCAGTACTTC,CASRLGSGRAGTQYF,TRBD2,.,TRBJ2-5,TRBV5-4
TGTGCCAGCAGCGTAACAGGGGGCGTCGGGTACACCATATATTTT,CASSVTGGVGYTIYF,TRBD1,.,TRBJ1-3,TRBV5-8
TGTGCCTGGGGTGACTCGAGCTCCTATAATTCACCCCTCCACTTT,CAWGDSSSYNSPLHF,.,.,TRBJ1-6,TRBV30
TGTGCCTGGAGTGCCGGCATGGAGTATGGCTACACCTTC,CAWSAGMEYGYTF,.,.,TRBJ1-2,TRBV30
TGTGCCAGCAGTGCGTTGGGGCTAGCGGCCGGATACGAGCAGTACTTC,CASSALGLAAGYEQYF,TRBD2,.,TRBJ2-7,TRBV6-1
TGTGCCAGCTCACTAACAGGGTACTATGGCTACACCTTC,CASSLTGYYGYTF,.,.,TRBJ1-2,TRBV18
TGTGCCAGCAGGGAATCAGGCGAAGAAGCTTTCTTT,CASRESGEEAFF,.,few,TRBJ1-1,TRBV2
TGTGCCAGCTCACAGGCGTCAATCCAAGAGACCCAGTACTTC,CASSQASIQETQYF,.,.,TRBJ2-5,TRBV18
TGTGCCAGCAGCGCCGGGACGAACACCGGGGAGCTGTTTTTT,CASSAGTNTGELFF,.,.,TRBJ2-2,TRBV6-4
TGTGCCAGCAGTCCTAGCAAGGGCCGGGCTAGCGGGGGAGATGAAGAGACCCAGTACTTC,CASSPSKGRASGGDEETQYF,TRBD2,once,TRBJ2-5,TRBV27
TGTGCCAGCAGTACCGGACTAGCGGGAGGGAGCTCCTACAATGAGCAGTTCTTC,CASSTGLAGGSSYNEQFF,TRBD2,.,TRBJ2-1,TRBV27
TGCGCCAGCAGCCAAGCCCCACAGCTAGGAAACACCATATATTTT,CASSQAPQLGNTIYF,.,.,TRBJ1-3,TRBV4-1
TGCGCCAGCAGCCCCTCTACCCGCCCAACGAGTGAGCAGTTCTTC,CASSPSTRPTSEQFF,.,.,TRBJ2-1,TRBV5-1
TGTGCCTGGAGTGCTCAGTTAGGGGAAAAACTGTTTTTT,CAWSAQLGEKLFF,.,.,TRBJ1-4,TRBV30
TGTGCCAGCAACTTAGGGGCTAGCGGATACCAAGAGACCCAGTACTTC,CASNLGASGYQETQYF,TRBD2,.,TRBJ2-5,TRBV7-9
TGTGCCTACTACAGGGACTCTGGAAACACCATATATTTT,CAYYRDSGNTIYF,.,.,TRBJ1-3,TRBV30
TGTGCCAGCAGTTTATACGGGACAGGGCGTGAAAAACTGTTTTTT,CASSLYGTGREKLFF,TRBD1,.,TRBJ1-4,TRBV28
TGTGCCAGCAGTTACGCGGGCGGTAACTATGGCTACACCTTC,CASSYAGGNYGYTF,.,.,TRBJ1-2,TRBV6-5
TGTGCCAGTATTGGGGTCGACAATCAGCCCCAGCATTTT,CASIGVDNQPQHF,.,.,TRBJ1-5,TRBV19
TGTGCCAGCAATAGAGGGAGTGCAACTAATGAAAAACTGTTTTTT,CASNRGSATNEKLFF,.,once,TRBJ1-4,TRBV28
TGTGCCAGCTTCGGGGGGCATCAGCCCCAGCATTTT,CASFGGHQPQHF,.,.,TRBJ1-5,TRBV6-1
TGTGCCAGCAGTGAATATCAGGGCGCCATTGTAGAGACCCAGTACTTC,CASSEYQGAIVETQYF,.,.,TRBJ2-5,TRBV25-1
TGTGCCAGCAGTTACTCGACATTAGGGGCCAACGAGGGCTACACCTTC,CASSYSTLGANEGYTF,.,.,TRBJ1-2,TRBV6-5
TGTGCCAGCAGTTACCGCGGTGGGGGTGGGCCCCAGCATTTT,CASSYRGGGGPQHF,.,.,TRBJ1-5,TRBV6-5
TGTGCCACCAGCAGATGGGACAGGGATCTGAATGAGCAGTTCTTC,CATSRWDRDLNEQFF,TRBD1,.,TRBJ2-1,TRBV15
TGTGCCAGTAGTATAGAGATGTTTCTGCCGCAGTACTTC,CASSIEMFLPQYF,.,.,TRBJ2-7,TRBV19
TGTGCCAGTAGCCATCTTGACAGGGGCTATGGCTACACCTTC,CASSHLDRGYGYTF,TRBD1,.,TRBJ1-2,TRBV19
TGTGCCAGTAGTATCCGGCCGGGGCCGGAGGGCACTGAAGCTTTCTTT,CASSIRPGPEGTEAFF,.,.,TRBJ1-1,TRBV19